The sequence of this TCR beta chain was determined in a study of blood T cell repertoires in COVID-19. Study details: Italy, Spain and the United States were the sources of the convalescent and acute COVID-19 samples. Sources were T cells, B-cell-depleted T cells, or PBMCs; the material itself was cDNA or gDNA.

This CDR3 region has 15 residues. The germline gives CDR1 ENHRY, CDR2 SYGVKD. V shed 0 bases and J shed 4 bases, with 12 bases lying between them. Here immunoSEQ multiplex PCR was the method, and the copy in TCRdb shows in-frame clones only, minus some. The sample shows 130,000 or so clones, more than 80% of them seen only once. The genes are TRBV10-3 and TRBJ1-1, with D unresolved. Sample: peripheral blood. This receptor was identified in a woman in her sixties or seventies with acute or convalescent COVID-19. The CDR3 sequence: CAISESEGGITEAFF. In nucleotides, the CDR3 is TGTGCCATCAGTGAGTCGGAGGGAGGAATCACTGAAGCTTTCTTT.